This TCR beta chain stems from a study of cytomegalovirus exposure and HLA in healthy donors. The PCR used 60 Vbeta and 13 Jbeta primers. Profiling relied on immunoSEQ multiplex PCR, and the TCRdb table lists in-frame clones only, not all of them. The sample consists of 140,000 to 150,000 clones, roughly 80% of them appearing once. This CDR3 contains 17 residues. The germline V gene has CDR1 LGHNA and CDR2 YNFKEQ. Trimming cost V 3 bases and J 0 bases; bases outside gene matches: 4. This clone showed up just a few times. The chain recombines TRBV4-2 with TRBJ2-3, with TRBD2 matching 12 bases. The TCR originated in a man aged 40-49 years in good health and CMV-seropositive. Sequenced: PBMCs. This chain's CDR3 is CASSHGTSGSSTDTQYF. Written as DNA, the CDR3 is TGTGCCAGCAGCCATGGGACTAGCGGGTCTAGCACAGATACGCAGTATTTT.